This TCR beta chain originates from a study of T cells in Graves' hyperthyroidism and ophthalmopathy. The table lists this clonotype with many counts. The antigen is undetermined. The CDR3 consists of 13 residues. CDR1 is LGHNA and CDR2 is YNFKEQ in the germline V gene. V lost 1 base and J lost 3, with 7 bases in between. It was RNA transcripts that yielded the amplified TCR beta CDR3 regions. RT-PCR in the first round (using the HTBI primer set) targeted the TCR CDR3. TCRdb itself ran the multiplex PCR reads through MiXCR, one entry per CDR3 protein. The sample yields 470,000 or so distinct CDR3 sequences, less than 25% seen once. Calling Graves' hyperthyroidism stable meant ophthalmopathy did not progress within 18 months. Study-wide results and limits: Within blood appeared most thyroid clonotypes that had expanded above 0.001. The model forecast ophthalmopathy, anticipating it by a median around 6.9 months before onset.

Sequenced material: blood. The rearrangement uses TRBV4-2 and TRBJ2-7; TRBD1 is a possible D gene (6 bases). The sequence derives from a man younger than 35 with Graves' hyperthyroidism. The CDR3 DNA follows: TGTGCCAGCAGCCAAGCCAGGGGCTACGAGCAGTACTTC. It encodes CASSQARGYEQYF.